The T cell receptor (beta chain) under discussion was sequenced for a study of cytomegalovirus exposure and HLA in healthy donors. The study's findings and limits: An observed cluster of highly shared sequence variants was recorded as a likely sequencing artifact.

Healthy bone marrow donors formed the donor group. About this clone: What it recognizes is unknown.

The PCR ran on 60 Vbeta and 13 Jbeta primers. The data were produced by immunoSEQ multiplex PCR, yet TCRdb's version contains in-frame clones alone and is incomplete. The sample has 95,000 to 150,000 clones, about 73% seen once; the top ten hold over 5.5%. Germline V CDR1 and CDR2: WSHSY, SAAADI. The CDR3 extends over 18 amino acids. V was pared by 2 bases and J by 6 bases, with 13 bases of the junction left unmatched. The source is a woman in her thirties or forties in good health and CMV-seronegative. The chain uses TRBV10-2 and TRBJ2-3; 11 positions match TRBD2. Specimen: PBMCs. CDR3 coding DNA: TGCGCCAGCAGTGAGAGCACCCGGGCTAGCGGGAGGTTCGATACGCAGTATTTT. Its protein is CASSESTRASGRFDTQYF.